This T cell receptor beta chain was recorded in a study of T-cell reconstitution after alpha-beta-depleted transplantation in children. This clonotype was detected many times. The CDR3 length is 13 residues. CDR1 is DFQATT and CDR2 is SNEGSKA in the germline V gene (reference sequence). The trim removed 8 bases at V and 7 bases at J, leaving 10 bases unmatched. Construction of the TCRbeta library involved unique molecular identifiers. TCRdb re-analysed the PCR reads in MiXCR, keeping a single row per CDR3 protein. The sample comprises roughly 120,000 distinct CDR3 sequences, approximately 10% of which are singletons, and about 8.8% rests with the top ten.

The clonotype originates from a human donor who donated a stem cell graft to a child with acute lymphoblastic leukemia. Source: PBMCs from the stem cell graft donor, taken from the stem cell graft. The chain uses TRBV20-1 and TRBJ2-4; 8 bases agree with TRBD2. In DNA form, the CDR3 reads TGCAGTCAGAGCGGGAGAGGGGAGAACATTCAGTACTTC. It is translated as CSQSGRGENIQYF.